Presented here are 4 T cell receptor beta chains from one specimen sequenced in a study of T cell repertoires in cytomegalovirus infection. TCRdb re-called the reads with MiXCR, one entry per CDR3 protein. The profile shows about 300,000 distinct CDR3 sequences, 9.6% of them singletons. Sequenced input: PBMCs. The receptors were gathered from a human donor in good health (CMV status not recorded). Some clones in this sample may be carry-over from other donors' samples.

This clonotype was seen ten or more times. V is TRBV11-2 and J is TRBJ1-1; 9 positions agree with TRBD1. The junction had 7 bases not matched to a gene; V was cut back by 4 bases and J by 4 bases. Germline V gene lookup returns CDR1 SGHAT and CDR2 FQNNGV. The CDR3 consists of 15 residues. CDR3 in amino acids: CASSYRTGVGTEAFF. In DNA form, the CDR3 reads TGTGCCAGCAGCTACAGGACAGGGGTAGGCACTGAAGCTTTCTTT.

This clonotype has ten or more counts. V and J are TRBV6-1 and TRBJ2-1, with 11 bases that match TRBD2. Germline CDR1 and CDR2: MNHNS and SASEGT. With V trimmed by 5 bases and J by 9 bases, 9 bases remained unmatched. CDR3 length: 15 residues. CDR3 sequence reads: CASSSRLAGWREQFF. The CDR3, as DNA: TGTGCCAGCAGTTCCCGACTAGCGGGGTGGCGTGAGCAGTTCTTC.

This clonotype was recorded a few times. The DNA for the CDR3 is TGTGCCAGCAGTTTAGCCCCCCTCGAGGAGACCCAGTACTTC. This codes for CASSLAPLEETQYF. This chain connects TRBV12-3 or TRBV12-4 to TRBJ2-5, with unresolved D. The CDR3 is 14 residues long. Deletions cut 0 bases from V and 5 bases from J, with 10 bases between.

This clonotype was detected ten times or more. V and J are TRBV5-1 and TRBJ1-1, with 10 bases fitting TRBD1. With 2 bases clipped from V and 0 bases from J, the junction kept 4 bases outside the gene matches. The CDR3 consists of 16 residues. Germline CDR1 is SGHRS and CDR2 is YFSETQ. The CDR3 here is CASSFGTGDMNTEAFF. The CDR3 region has the DNA TGCGCCAGCAGCTTCGGGACAGGGGACATGAACACTGAAGCTTTCTTT.